This passage covers 2 T cell receptor beta chains from one sample sequenced in a study of blood T cells in healthy people across ages. Combining a sample-barcoded 5' primer with a J-beta primer mix, a second PCR ran for about 7 to 11 cycles. TCRdb ran MiXCR on the 5' RACE reads and lists one entry per CDR3 protein. The sample carries just over 1 million distinct CDR3 sequences, 40% to 50% recorded once. The sample taken for sequencing was blood. These receptors were obtained from a woman in her fifties or sixties in good health.

This sequence joins TRBV5-6 and TRBJ1-1; tentative D call: TRBD1 (5 bases). Trimming took off 2 bases at V and 6 bases at J, with 11 bases between the two ends. This CDR3 contains 13 residues. Germline V lookup: CDR1 SGHDT, CDR2 YYEEEE. The chain's CDR3 is CASSFATAPEAFF. The CDR3 DNA reads TGTGCCAGCAGCTTTGCGACAGCCCCTGAAGCTTTCTTT.

This clonotype was seen a handful of times. The rearrangement links TRBV3-1 to TRBJ2-7; D is undetermined. CDR3 length: 13 amino acids. Per the germline V gene, CDR1 is LGHDT and CDR2 is YNNKEL (reference sequence). V shed 4 bases and J shed 5 bases, with 12 bases lying between them. The CDR3 sequence is CASSPLMSHEQYF. The CDR3 DNA follows: TGTGCCAGCAGCCCCTTAATGTCCCACGAGCAGTACTTC.